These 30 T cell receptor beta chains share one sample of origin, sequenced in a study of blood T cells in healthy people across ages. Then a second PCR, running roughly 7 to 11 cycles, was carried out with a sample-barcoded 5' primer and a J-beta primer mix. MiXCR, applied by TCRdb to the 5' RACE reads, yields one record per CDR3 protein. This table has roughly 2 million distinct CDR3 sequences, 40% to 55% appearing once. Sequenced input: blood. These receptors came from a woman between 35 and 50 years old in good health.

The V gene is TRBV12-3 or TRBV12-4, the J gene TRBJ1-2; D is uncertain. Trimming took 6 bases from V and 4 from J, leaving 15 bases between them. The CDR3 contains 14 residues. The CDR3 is CASRGDSLSYGYTF. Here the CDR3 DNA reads TGTGCCAGCAGGGGTGACTCCTTGAGCTATGGCTACACCTTC.

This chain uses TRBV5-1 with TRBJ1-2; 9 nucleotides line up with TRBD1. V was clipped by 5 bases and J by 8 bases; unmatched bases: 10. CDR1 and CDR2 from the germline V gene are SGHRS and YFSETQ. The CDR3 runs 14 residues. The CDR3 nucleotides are TGCGCCAGCAGTAATTACAGGGGGCGTTTAGGCTACACCTTC. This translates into CASSNYRGRLGYTF.

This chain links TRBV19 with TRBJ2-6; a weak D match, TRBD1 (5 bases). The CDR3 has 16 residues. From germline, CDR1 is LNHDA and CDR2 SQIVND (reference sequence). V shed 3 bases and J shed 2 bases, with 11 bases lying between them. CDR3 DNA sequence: TGTGCCAGTAGTATCGCCAGGGCCGCTGGGGCCAACGTCCTGACTTTC. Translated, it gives CASSIARAAGANVLTF. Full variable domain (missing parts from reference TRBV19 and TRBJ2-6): DGGITQSPKYLFRKEGQNVTLSCEQNLNHDAMYWYRQDPGQGLRLIYYSQIVNDFQKGDIAEGYSVSREKKESFPLTVTSAQKNPTAFYLCASSIARAAGANVLTFGAGSRLTVL.

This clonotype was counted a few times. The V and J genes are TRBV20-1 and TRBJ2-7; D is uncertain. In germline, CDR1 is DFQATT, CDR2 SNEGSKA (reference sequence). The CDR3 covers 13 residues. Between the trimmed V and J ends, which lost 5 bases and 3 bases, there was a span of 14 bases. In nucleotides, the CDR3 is TGCAGTGCTGAGGAGACGGACCGCTACGAGCAGTACTTC. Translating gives CSAEETDRYEQYF.

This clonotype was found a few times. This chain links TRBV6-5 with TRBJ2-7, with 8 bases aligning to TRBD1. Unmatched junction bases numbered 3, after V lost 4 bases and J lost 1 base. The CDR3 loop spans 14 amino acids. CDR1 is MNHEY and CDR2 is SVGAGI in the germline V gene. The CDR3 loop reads CASSSTGESYEQYF. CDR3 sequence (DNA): TGTGCCAGCAGTTCGACAGGGGAGTCCTACGAGCAGTACTTC.

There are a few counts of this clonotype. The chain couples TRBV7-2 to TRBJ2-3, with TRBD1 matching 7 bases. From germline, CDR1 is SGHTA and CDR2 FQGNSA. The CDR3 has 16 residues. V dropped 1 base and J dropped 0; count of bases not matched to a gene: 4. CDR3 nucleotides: TGTGCCAGCAGCTTAGACAGGGGACCTAGCACAGATACGCAGTATTTT. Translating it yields CASSLDRGPSTDTQYF.

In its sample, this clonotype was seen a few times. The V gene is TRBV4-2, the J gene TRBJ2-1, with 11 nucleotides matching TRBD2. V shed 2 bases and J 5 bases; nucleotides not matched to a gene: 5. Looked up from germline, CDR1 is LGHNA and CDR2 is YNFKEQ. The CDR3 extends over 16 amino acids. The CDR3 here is CASSQRLAGFNNEQFF. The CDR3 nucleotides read TGTGCCAGCAGCCAAAGACTAGCGGGGTTTAACAATGAGCAGTTCTTC.

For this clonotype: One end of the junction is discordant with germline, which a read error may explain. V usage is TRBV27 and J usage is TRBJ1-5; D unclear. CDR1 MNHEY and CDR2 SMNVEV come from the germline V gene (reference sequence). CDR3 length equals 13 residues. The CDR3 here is CASSLSSNQSQHF. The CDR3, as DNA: TGTGCCAGCAGTTTAAGTTCCAATCAGTCCCAGCATTTT.

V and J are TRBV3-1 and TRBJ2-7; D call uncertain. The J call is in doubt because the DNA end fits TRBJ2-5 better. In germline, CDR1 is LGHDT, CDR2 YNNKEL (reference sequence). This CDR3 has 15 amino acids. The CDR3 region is CASSRVLVGGETQYF. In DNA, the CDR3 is TGTGCCAGCAGCCGGGTCTTGGTAGGTGGGGAGACCCAGTACTTC.

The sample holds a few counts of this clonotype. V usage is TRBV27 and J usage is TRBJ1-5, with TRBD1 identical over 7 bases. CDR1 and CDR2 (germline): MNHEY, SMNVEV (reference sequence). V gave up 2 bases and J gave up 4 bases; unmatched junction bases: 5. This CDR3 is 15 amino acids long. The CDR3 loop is CASSLDRARNQPQHF. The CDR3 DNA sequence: TGTGCCAGCAGTTTAGACAGGGCTAGGAATCAGCCCCAGCATTTT.

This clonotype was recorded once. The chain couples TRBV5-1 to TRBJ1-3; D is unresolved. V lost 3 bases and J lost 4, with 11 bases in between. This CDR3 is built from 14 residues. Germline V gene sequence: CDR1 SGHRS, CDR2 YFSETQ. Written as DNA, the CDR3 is TGCGCCAGCAGCTACGGGGTGGAAGGAAACACCATATATTTT. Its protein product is CASSYGVEGNTIYF.

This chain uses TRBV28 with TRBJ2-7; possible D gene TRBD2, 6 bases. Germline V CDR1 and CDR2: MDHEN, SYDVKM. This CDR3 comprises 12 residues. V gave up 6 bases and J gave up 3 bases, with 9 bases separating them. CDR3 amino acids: CASRTSLYEQYF. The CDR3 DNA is TGTGCCAGCAGGACTAGTCTCTACGAGCAGTACTTC.

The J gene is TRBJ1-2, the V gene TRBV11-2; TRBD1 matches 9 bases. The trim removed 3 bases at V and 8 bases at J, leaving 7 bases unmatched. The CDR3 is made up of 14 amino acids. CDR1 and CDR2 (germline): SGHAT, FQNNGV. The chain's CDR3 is CASSFGGQGWGYTF. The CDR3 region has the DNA TGTGCCAGCAGCTTCGGGGGACAGGGCTGGGGCTACACCTTC. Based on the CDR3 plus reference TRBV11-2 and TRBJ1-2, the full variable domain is EAGVAQSPRYKIIEKRQSVAFWCNPISGHATLYWYQQILGQGPKLLIQFQNNGVVDDSQLPKDRFSAERLKGVDSTLKIQPAKLEDSAVYLCASSFGGQGWGYTFGSGTRLTVV.

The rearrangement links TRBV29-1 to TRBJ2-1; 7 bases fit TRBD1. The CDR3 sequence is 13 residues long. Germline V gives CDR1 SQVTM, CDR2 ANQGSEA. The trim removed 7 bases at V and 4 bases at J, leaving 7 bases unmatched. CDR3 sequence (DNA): TGCAGCGGGGGGACAGCCACATACAATGAGCAGTTCTTC. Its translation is CSGGTATYNEQFF.

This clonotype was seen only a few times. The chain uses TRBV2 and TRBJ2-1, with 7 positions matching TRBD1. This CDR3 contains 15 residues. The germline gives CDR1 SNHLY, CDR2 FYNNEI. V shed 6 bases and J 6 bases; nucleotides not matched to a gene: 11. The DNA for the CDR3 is TGTGCCAGCAGACCCGGGACAGAGGCATCCAATGAGCAGTTCTTC. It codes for CASRPGTEASNEQFF.

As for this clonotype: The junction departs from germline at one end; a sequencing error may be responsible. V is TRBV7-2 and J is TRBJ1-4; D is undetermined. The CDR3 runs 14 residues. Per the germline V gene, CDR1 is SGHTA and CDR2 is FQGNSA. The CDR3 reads CVSSLDLSDEKLFF. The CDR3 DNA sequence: TGTGTCAGCAGCTTAGATCTTTCGGATGAAAAACTGTTTTTT.

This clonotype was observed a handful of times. The chain's CDR3 is CATRGQLYGYTF. CDR3 nucleotide sequence: TGCGCCACCCGGGGACAGCTCTATGGCTACACCTTC. V is TRBV5-1 and J is TRBJ1-2, with TRBD1 matching over 7 bases. With 9 bases clipped from V and 4 bases from J, the junction kept 6 bases outside the gene matches. CDR3 length: 12 amino acids. Per the germline V gene, CDR1 is SGHRS and CDR2 is YFSETQ.

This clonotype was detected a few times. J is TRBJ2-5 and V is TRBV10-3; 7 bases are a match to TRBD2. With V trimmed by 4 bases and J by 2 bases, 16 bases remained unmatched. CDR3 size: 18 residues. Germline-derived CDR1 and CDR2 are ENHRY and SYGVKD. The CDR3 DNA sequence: TGTGCCATCAGTGTGGGAGCCATCGTTGGGGGGGGACAAGAGACCCAGTACTTC. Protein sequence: CAISVGAIVGGGQETQYF.

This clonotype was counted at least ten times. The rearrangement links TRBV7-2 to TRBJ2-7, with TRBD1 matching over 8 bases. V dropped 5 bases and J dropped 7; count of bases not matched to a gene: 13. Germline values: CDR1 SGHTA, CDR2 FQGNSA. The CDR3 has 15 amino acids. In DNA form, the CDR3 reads TGTGCCAGCAGCACAAGTGGGACAGGCTTAAATGAGCAGTACTTC. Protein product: CASSTSGTGLNEQYF.

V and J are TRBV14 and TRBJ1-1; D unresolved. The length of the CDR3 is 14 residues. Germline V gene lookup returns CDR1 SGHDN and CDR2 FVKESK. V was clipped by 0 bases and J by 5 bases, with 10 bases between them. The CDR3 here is CASSQDLLRTEAFF. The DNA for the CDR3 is TGTGCCAGCAGCCAAGATCTTTTGCGTACTGAAGCTTTCTTT.

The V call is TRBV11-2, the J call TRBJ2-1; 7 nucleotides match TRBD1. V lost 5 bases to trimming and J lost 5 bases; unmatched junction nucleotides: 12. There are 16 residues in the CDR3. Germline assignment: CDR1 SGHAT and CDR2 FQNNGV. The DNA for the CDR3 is TGTGCCAGCAGCCCCGAGAGGGACAGACGAAACAATGAGCAGTTCTTC. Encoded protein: CASSPERDRRNNEQFF.

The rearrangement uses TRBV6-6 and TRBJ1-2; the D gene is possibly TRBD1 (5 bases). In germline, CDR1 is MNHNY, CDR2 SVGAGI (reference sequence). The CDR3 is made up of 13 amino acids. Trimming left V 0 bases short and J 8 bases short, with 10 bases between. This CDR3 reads CASSYSEGVGYTF. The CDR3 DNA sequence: TGTGCCAGCAGTTACTCAGAAGGGGTAGGCTACACCTTC.

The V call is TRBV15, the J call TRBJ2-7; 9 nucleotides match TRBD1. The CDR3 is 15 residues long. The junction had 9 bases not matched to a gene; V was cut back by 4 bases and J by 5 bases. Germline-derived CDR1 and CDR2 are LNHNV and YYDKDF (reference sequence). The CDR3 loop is CATSTPGQGNNEQYF. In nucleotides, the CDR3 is TGTGCCACCAGCACCCCGGGACAGGGAAACAACGAGCAGTACTTC.

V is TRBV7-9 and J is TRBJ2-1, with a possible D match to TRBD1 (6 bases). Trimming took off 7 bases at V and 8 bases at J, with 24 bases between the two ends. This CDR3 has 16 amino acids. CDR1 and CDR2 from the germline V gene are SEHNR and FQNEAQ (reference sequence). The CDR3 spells CASTPIRGPNVDEQFF. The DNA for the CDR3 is TGTGCCAGCACACCGATCAGGGGCCCTAATGTTGATGAGCAGTTCTTC.

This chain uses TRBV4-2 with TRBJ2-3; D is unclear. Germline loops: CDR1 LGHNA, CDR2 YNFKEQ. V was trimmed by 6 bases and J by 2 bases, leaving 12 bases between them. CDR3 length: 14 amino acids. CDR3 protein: CASRDTLNTDTQYF. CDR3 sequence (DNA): TGTGCCAGCAGAGACACACTCAACACAGATACGCAGTATTTT.

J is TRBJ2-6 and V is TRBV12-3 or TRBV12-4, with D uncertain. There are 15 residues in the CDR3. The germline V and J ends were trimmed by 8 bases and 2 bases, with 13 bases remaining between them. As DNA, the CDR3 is TGTGCCAGCTCACCACCTGGGACTGGGGCCAACGTCCTGACTTTC. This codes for CASSPPGTGANVLTF.

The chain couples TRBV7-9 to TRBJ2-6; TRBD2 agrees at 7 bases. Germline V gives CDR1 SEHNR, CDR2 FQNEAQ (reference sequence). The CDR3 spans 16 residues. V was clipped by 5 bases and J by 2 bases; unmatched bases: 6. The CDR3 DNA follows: TGTGCCAGCAGCCCTAACCGGGGGGCTGGGGCCAACGTCCTGACTTTC. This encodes CASSPNRGAGANVLTF.

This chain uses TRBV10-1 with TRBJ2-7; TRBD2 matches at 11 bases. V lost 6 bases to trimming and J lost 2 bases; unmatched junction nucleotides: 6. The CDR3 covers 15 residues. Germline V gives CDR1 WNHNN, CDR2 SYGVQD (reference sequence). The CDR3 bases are TGCGCCAGCAGGCCTAGCGGGGGGATAACCTACGAGCAGTACTTC. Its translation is CASRPSGGITYEQYF.

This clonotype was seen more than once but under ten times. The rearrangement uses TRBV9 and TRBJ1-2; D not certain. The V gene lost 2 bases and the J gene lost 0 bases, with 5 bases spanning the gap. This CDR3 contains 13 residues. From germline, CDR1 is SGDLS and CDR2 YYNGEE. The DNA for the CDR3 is TGTGCCAGCAGCGTTGAGTCTAACTATGGCTACACCTTC. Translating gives CASSVESNYGYTF.

CDR3 sequence (DNA): TGCGCCAGCAGCGTTTCCGGGACAGGGGGGTTCGGCTACACCTTC. It encodes CASSVSGTGGFGYTF. The chain uses TRBV5-1 and TRBJ1-2; 11 bases are a match to TRBD1. The CDR3 loop spans 15 amino acids. Looked up from germline, CDR1 is SGHRS and CDR2 is YFSETQ. Germline trimming cut 4 bases from V and 8 bases from J; bases unmatched to any gene: 10.